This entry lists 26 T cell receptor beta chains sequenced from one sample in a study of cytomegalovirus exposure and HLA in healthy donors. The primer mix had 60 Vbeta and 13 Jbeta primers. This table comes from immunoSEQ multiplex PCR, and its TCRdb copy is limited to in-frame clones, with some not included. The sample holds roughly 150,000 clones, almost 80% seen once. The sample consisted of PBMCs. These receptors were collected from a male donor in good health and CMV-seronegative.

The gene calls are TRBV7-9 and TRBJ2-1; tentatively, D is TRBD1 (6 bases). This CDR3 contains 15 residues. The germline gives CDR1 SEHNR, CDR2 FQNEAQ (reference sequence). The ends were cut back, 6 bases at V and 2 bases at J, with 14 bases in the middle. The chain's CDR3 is CASRYSQGPYNEQFF. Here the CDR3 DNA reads TGTGCCAGCAGATACTCCCAGGGGCCCTACAATGAGCAGTTCTTC. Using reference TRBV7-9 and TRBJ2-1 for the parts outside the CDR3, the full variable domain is DTGVSQNPRHKITKRGQNVTFRCDPISEHNRLYWYRQTLGQGPEFLTYFQNEAQLEKSRLLSDRFSAERPKGSFSTLEIQRTEQGDSAMYLCASRYSQGPYNEQFFGPGTRLTVL.

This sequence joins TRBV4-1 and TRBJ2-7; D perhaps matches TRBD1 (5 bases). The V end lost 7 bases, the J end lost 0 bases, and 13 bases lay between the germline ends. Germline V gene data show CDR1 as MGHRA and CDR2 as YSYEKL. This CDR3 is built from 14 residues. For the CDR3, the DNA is TGCGCCAGCAACCCAGGACAAAACTCCTACGAGCAGTACTTC. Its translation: CASNPGQNSYEQYF.

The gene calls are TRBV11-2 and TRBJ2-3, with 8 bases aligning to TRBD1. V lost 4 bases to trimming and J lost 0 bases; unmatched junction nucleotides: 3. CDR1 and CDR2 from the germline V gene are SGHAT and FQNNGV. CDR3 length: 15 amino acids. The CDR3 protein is CASSYRDRSTDTQYF. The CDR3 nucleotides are TGTGCCAGCAGCTACCGGGACAGGAGCACAGATACGCAGTATTTT. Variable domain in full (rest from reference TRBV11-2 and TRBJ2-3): EAGVAQSPRYKIIEKRQSVAFWCNPISGHATLYWYQQILGQGPKLLIQFQNNGVVDDSQLPKDRFSAERLKGVDSTLKIQPAKLEDSAVYLCASSYRDRSTDTQYFGPGTRLTVL.

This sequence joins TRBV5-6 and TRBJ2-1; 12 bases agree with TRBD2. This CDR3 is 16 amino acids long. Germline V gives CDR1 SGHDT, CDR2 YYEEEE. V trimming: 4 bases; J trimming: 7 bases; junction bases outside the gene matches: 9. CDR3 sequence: CASSPIGGLAGNEQFF. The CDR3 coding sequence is TGTGCCAGCAGCCCGATCGGGGGACTAGCGGGTAATGAGCAGTTCTTC.

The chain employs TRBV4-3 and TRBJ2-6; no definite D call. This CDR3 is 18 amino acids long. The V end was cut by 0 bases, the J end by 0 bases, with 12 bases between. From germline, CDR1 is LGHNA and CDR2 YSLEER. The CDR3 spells CASSQENVRLSGANVLTF. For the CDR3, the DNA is TGCGCCAGCAGCCAAGAGAACGTCCGACTCTCTGGGGCCAACGTCCTGACTTTC.

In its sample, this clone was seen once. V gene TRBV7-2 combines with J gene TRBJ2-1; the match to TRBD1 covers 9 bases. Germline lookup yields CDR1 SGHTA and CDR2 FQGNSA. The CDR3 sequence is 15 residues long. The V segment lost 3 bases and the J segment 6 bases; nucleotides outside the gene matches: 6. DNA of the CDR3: TGTGCCAGCAGCTTCGGGACAGGGCATCTCAATGAGCAGTTCTTC. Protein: CASSFGTGHLNEQFF.

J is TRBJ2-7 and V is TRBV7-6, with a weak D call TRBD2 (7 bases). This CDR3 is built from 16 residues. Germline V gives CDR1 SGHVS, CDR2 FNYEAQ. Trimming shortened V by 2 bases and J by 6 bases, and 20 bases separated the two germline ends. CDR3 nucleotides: TGTGCCAGCAGCTTAAGGGGGGGTCTAGCCGGAGGCGAGCAGTACTTC. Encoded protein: CASSLRGGLAGGEQYF. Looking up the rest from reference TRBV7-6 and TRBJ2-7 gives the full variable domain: GAGVSQSPRYKVTKRGQDVALRCDPISGHVSLYWYRQALGQGPEFLTYFNYEAQQDKSGLPNDRFSAERPEGSISTLTIQRTEQRDSAMYRCASSLRGGLAGGEQYFGPGTRLTVT.

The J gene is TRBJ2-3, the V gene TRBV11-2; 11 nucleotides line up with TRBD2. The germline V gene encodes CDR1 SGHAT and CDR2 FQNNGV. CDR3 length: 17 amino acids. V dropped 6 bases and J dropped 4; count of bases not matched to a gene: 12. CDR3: CASSHRRPGLAADTQYF. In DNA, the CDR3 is TGTGCCAGCAGTCATCGGCGCCCGGGACTAGCGGCAGATACGCAGTATTTT.

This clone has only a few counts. DNA of the CDR3: TGTGCCAGCAGCAACAGGGGGGCTGGAAACACCATATATTTT. Its protein product is CASSNRGAGNTIYF. V usage is TRBV6-6 and J usage is TRBJ1-3; 8 bases match TRBD1. Germline trimming cut 6 bases from V and 2 bases from J; bases unmatched to any gene: 3. The CDR3 sequence is 14 residues long. Germline V lookup: CDR1 MNHNY, CDR2 SVGAGI (reference sequence).

CDR3 residues: CASMGRGELFF. Written as DNA, the CDR3 is TGTGCCAGCATGGGGAGGGGAGAACTGTTTTTT. J is TRBJ1-4 and V is TRBV6-6, with D possibly being TRBD1 (5 bases). Deletions cut 7 bases from V and 12 bases from J, with 12 bases between. This CDR3 is 11 amino acids long. CDR1 and CDR2 (germline): MNHNY, SVGAGI (reference sequence).

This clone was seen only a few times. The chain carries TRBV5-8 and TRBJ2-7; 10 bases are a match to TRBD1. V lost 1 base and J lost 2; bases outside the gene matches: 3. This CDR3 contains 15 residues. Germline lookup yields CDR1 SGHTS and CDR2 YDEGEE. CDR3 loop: CASSLTGQGTYEQYF. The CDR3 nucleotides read TGTGCCAGCAGCTTGACGGGACAGGGGACCTACGAGCAGTACTTC.

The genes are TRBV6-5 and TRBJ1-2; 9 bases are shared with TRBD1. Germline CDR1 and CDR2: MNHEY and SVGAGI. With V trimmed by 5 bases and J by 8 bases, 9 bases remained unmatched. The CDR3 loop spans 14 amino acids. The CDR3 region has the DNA TGTGCCAGCAGTGTACTTACAGGGGGCGGAGGCTACACCTTC. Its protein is CASSVLTGGGGYTF.

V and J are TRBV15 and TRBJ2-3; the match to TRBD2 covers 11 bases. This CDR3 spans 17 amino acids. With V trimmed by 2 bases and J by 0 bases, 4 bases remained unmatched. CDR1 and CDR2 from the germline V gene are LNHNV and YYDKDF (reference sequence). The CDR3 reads CATSRTSGSSSTDTQYF. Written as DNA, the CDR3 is TGTGCCACCAGCAGAACTAGCGGGAGTTCCAGCACAGATACGCAGTATTTT. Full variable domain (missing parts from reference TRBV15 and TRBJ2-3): DAMVIQNPRYQVTQFGKPVTLSCSQTLNHNVMYWYQQKSSQAPKLLFHYYDKDFNNEADTPDNFQSRRPNTSFCFLDIRSPGLGDTAMYLCATSRTSGSSSTDTQYFGPGTRLTVL.

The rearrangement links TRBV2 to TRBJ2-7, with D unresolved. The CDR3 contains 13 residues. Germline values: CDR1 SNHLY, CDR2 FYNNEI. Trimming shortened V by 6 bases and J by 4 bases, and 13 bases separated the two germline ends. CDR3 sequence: CASSLDIWYEQYF. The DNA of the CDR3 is TGTGCCAGCAGCCTTGACATATGGTACGAGCAGTACTTC.

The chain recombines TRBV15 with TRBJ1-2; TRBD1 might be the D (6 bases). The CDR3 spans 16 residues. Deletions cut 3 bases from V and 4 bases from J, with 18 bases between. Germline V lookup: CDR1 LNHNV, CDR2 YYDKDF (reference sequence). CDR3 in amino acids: CATSSRLDRTSYGYTF. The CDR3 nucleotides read TGTGCCACCAGCAGCCGATTAGACAGGACTTCCTATGGCTACACCTTC.

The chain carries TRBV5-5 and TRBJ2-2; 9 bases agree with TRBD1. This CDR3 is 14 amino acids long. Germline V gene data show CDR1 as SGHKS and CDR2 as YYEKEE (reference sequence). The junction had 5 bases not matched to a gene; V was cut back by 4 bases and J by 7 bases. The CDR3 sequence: CASSRDRDIGELFF. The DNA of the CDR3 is TGTGCCAGCAGCCGGGACAGGGATATCGGGGAGCTGTTTTTT. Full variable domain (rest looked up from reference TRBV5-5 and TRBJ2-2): DAGVTQSPTHLIKTRGQQVTLRCSPISGHKSVSWYQQVLGQGPQFIFQYYEKEERGRGNFPDRFSARQFPNYSSELNVNALLLGDSALYLCASSRDRDIGELFFGEGSRLTVL.

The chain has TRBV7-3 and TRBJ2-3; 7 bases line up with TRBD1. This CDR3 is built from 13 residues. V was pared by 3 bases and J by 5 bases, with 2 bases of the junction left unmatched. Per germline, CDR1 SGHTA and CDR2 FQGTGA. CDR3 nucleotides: TGTGCCAGCAGCTTCCGACAGGGAGATACGCAGTATTTT. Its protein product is CASSFRQGDTQYF.

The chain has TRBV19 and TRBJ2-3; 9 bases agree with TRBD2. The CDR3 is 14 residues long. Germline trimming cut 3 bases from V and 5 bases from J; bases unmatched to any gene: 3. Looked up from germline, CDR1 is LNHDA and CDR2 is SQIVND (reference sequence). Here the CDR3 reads CASSMASGVDTQYF. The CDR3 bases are TGTGCCAGTAGTATGGCTAGCGGGGTAGATACGCAGTATTTT.

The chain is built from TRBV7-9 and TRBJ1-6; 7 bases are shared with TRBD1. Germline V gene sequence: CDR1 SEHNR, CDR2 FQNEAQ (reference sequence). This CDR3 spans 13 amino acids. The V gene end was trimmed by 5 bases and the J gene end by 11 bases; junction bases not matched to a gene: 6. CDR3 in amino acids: CASSLTGEAPLHF. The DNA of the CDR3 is TGTGCCAGCAGCCTTACAGGGGAGGCACCCCTCCACTTT.

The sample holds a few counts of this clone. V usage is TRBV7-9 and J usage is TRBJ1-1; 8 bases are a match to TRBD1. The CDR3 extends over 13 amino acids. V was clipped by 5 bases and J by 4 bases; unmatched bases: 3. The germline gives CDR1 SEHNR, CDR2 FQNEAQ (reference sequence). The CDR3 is CASSPQGATEAFF. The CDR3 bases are TGTGCCAGCAGCCCGCAGGGGGCCACTGAAGCTTTCTTT. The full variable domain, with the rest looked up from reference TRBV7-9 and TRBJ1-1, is DTGVSQNPRHKITKRGQNVTFRCDPISEHNRLYWYRQTLGQGPEFLTYFQNEAQLEKSRLLSDRFSAERPKGSFSTLEIQRTEQGDSAMYLCASSPQGATEAFFGQGTRLTVV.

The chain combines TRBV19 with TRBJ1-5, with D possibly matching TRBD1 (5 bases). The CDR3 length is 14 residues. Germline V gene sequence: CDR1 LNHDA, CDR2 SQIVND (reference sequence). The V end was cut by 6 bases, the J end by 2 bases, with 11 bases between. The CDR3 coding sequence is TGTGCCAGTAGAGACGGGGGGGGCAATCAGCCCCAGCATTTT. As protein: CASRDGGGNQPQHF.

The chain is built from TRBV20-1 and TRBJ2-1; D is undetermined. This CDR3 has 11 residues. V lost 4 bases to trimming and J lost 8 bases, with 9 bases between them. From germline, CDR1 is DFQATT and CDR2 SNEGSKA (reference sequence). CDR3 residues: CSAKPFDEQFF. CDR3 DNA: TGCAGTGCTAAGCCCTTCGATGAGCAGTTCTTC.

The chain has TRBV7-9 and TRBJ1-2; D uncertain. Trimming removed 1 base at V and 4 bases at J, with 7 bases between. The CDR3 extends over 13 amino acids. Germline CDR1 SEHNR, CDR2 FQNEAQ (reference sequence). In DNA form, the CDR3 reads TGTGCCAGCAGCTTAGGCTCAGGCTATGGCTACACCTTC. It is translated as CASSLGSGYGYTF. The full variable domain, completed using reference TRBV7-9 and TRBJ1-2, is DTGVSQNPRHKITKRGQNVTFRCDPISEHNRLYWYRQTLGQGPEFLTYFQNEAQLEKSRLLSDRFSAERPKGSFSTLEIQRTEQGDSAMYLCASSLGSGYGYTFGSGTRLTVV.

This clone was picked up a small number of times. CDR3 sequence: CASSFLDNEQFF. The CDR3 region has the DNA TGCGCCAGCAGCTTCCTCGACAATGAGCAGTTCTTC. The chain joins TRBV5-1 to TRBJ2-1; D not resolved. V dropped 2 bases and J dropped 5 bases, with 5 bases sitting between them. The CDR3 sequence is 12 residues long. Germline assignment: CDR1 SGHRS and CDR2 YFSETQ.

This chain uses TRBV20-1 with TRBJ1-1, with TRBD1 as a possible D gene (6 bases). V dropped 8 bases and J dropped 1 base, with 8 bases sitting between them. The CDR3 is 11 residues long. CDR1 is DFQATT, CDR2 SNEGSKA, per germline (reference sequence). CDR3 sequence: CSTTGNTEAFF. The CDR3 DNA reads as TGCAGTACGACAGGGAACACTGAAGCTTTCTTT.

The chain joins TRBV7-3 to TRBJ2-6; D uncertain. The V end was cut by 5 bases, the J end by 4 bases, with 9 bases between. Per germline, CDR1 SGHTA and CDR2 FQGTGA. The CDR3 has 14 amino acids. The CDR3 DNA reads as TGTGCCAGCAGCGGCGGTTCAGGGGCCAACGTCCTGACTTTC. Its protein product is CASSGGSGANVLTF. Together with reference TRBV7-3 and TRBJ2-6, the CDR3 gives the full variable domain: GAGVSQTPSNKVTEKGKYVELRCDPISGHTALYWYRQSLGQGPEFLIYFQGTGAADDSGLPNDRFFAVRPEGSVSTLKIQRTERGDSAVYLCASSGGSGANVLTFGAGSRLTVL.